The 23 T cell receptor beta chains given below trace back to one sample, sequenced in a study of cytotoxic CD8 clonotypes in ibrutinib-treated CLL (dated by TCRdb to the early 2020s). To prepare the library, the immunoSEQ multiplex PCR assay was applied. TCRdb mirrors the immuneACCESS table, restricted to in-frame sequences. Some clones are absent from its copies; in checked studies, under half trace to an unresolved V gene, and the reason for the others is unknown. For this sample the table gives about 300,000 clones, of which 67% were detected only once. The ten largest clonotypes hold around 6.5% of the sample. The source material was PBMCs, sampled after 36 months of ibrutinib treatment. Receptor source: a human donor with chronic lymphocytic leukemia.

The V and J genes are TRBV28 and TRBJ2-7; 8 bases line up with TRBD2. The CDR3 contains 13 residues. CDR1 MDHEN and CDR2 SYDVKM come from the germline V gene. J was trimmed by 3 bases and V by 10 bases; bases with no gene match: 8. The CDR3 loop is CAISSGFNYEQYF. CDR3 in DNA: TGTGCCATATCTAGCGGGTTCAACTACGAGCAGTACTTC.

V usage is TRBV7-3 and J usage is TRBJ1-1, with no clear D. Germline CDR1 reads SGHTA; CDR2 reads FQGTGA. The V gene lost 5 bases and the J gene lost 4 bases, with 11 bases spanning the gap. This CDR3 is 13 amino acids long. The DNA for the CDR3 is TGTGCCAGCAGCGCCTTCAAAAGCACTGAAGCTTTCTTT. Translated, it gives CASSAFKSTEAFF.

V gene TRBV7-9 combines with J gene TRBJ2-5, with D perhaps matching TRBD2 (6 bases). V was clipped by 7 bases and J by 5 bases, with 11 bases between them. Germline CDR1 SEHNR, CDR2 FQNEAQ (reference sequence). The CDR3 length is 12 residues. The CDR3 is CASNRRGETQYF. The CDR3 DNA is TGTGCCAGCAATCGACGGGGGGAGACCCAGTACTTC.

The chain is built from TRBV11-2 and TRBJ2-3, with D perhaps matching TRBD2 (6 bases). The length of the CDR3 is 15 residues. From germline, CDR1 is SGHAT and CDR2 FQNNGV. The ends were cut back, 10 bases at V and 7 bases at J, with 24 bases in the middle. DNA for the CDR3: TGTGCCACCCTAACGGGAGAGGCTTTCACGAATACGCAGTATTTT. Translating gives CATLTGEAFTNTQYF. Together with reference TRBV11-2 and TRBJ2-3, the CDR3 gives the full variable domain: EAGVAQSPRYKIIEKRQSVAFWCNPISGHATLYWYQQILGQGPKLLIQFQNNGVVDDSQLPKDRFSAERLKGVDSTLKIQPAKLEDSAVYLCATLTGEAFTNTQYFGPGTRLTVL.

The chain carries TRBV27 and TRBJ2-3; 11 nucleotides align to TRBD2. The CDR3 has 19 amino acids. Looked up from germline, CDR1 is MNHEY and CDR2 is SMNVEV (reference sequence). Trimming at V came to 7 bases and at J to 4 bases, leaving 19 bases not matched to a gene. CDR3 in DNA: TGTGCCAGCACTAAGACGGCGGGACTAGCGGTGAAATGGGCAGATACGCAGTATTTT. Protein product: CASTKTAGLAVKWADTQYF.

This clone was picked up many times. The V call is TRBV5-1, the J call TRBJ2-7, with D possibly TRBD2 on 5 matching bases. The CDR3 length is 13 residues. Per the germline V gene, CDR1 is SGHRS and CDR2 is YFSETQ. The V end lost 2 bases, the J end lost 0 bases, and 6 bases lay between the germline ends. For the CDR3, the DNA is TGCGCCAGCAGCTTCCGGGACTCCTACGAGCAGTACTTC. Protein: CASSFRDSYEQYF.

This clone was seen only once. The chain recombines TRBV2 with TRBJ2-7; TRBD1 aligns across 7 bases. Germline lookup yields CDR1 SNHLY and CDR2 FYNNEI. CDR3 length equals 12 residues. V trimming: 6 bases; J trimming: 12 bases; junction bases outside the gene matches: 11. This CDR3 reads CASSNNRGRRYF. In nucleotides, the CDR3 is TGTGCCAGCAGCAATAACAGGGGAAGGCGGTACTTC.

The gene calls are TRBV7-7 and TRBJ2-2; 7 nucleotides line up with TRBD1. Germline CDR1 is SSHAT and CDR2 is FNYEAQ (reference sequence). The CDR3 runs 16 residues. Trimming took 5 bases from V and 3 from J; bases not matched to a gene: 9. The CDR3 sequence: CASSEQGTPYTGELFF. The CDR3 region has the DNA TGTGCCAGCAGCGAACAGGGGACCCCATACACCGGGGAGCTGTTTTTT.

The rearrangement links TRBV18 to TRBJ2-5; no clear D. The length of the CDR3 is 12 residues. The V end was cut by 2 bases, the J end by 5 bases, with 6 bases between. CDR1 and CDR2 (germline): KGHSH, LQKENI. This CDR3 reads CASSPVEETQYF. The CDR3 DNA follows: TGTGCCAGCTCACCAGTGGAGGAGACCCAGTACTTC.

Only a few counts were recorded for this clone. The chain links TRBV28 to TRBJ2-7, with 7 bases lining up with TRBD2. CDR1 and CDR2 (germline): MDHEN, SYDVKM. V was pared by 10 bases and J by 3 bases, with 3 bases of the junction left unmatched. The CDR3 is 11 amino acids. The CDR3 coding sequence is TGTGCCACACGGGAGGTCTACGAGCAGTACTTC. Its protein is CATREVYEQYF.

This clone was seen just once. This chain joins TRBV29-1 and TRBJ2-7; TRBD1 might be the D (6 bases). From germline, CDR1 is SQVTM and CDR2 ANQGSEA. The CDR3 sequence is 16 residues long. Trimming took off 2 bases at V and 1 base at J, with 18 bases between the two ends. CDR3 amino acids: CSVESNRVKGSYEQYF. The CDR3 nucleotides are TGCAGCGTTGAATCTAACAGGGTAAAAGGTTCCTACGAGCAGTACTTC.

This clone was counted a few times. V and J are TRBV4-2 and TRBJ2-7; D is possibly TRBD1 (6 bases). The CDR3 totals 13 residues. Germline CDR1 and CDR2: LGHNA and YNFKEQ. Trimming removed 6 bases from V and 5 bases from J, with 14 bases in between. The CDR3 loop is CASSGGRVDEQYF. CDR3 sequence (DNA): TGTGCCAGCAGTGGGGGCAGGGTCGACGAGCAGTACTTC.

The sample holds a few counts of this clone. This chain joins TRBV5-5 and TRBJ1-6; D possibly corresponds to TRBD1 (5 bases). Germline V gene sequence: CDR1 SGHKS, CDR2 YYEKEE (reference sequence). Trimming took off 3 bases at V and 7 bases at J, with 17 bases between the two ends. The CDR3 spans 16 residues. The DNA of the CDR3 is TGTGCCAGCAGCTGGACCAGGGATAGGGGCAATTCACCCCTCCACTTT. As protein: CASSWTRDRGNSPLHF.

This clone has only a few counts. This chain connects TRBV2 to TRBJ2-7; D remains ambiguous. Germline V lookup: CDR1 SNHLY, CDR2 FYNNEI. V was pared by 5 bases and J by 0 bases, with 2 bases between. This CDR3 comprises 11 residues. The CDR3, as DNA: TGTGCCAGCAGTAGCTCCTACGAGCAGTACTTC. It specifies CASSSSYEQYF. Together with reference TRBV2 and TRBJ2-7, the CDR3 gives the full variable domain: EPEVTQTPSHQVTQMGQEVILRCVPISNHLYFYWYRQILGQKVEFLVSFYNNEISEKSEIFDDQFSVERPDGSNFTLKIRSTKLEDSAMYFCASSSSYEQYFGPGTRLTVT.

The chain recombines TRBV18 with TRBJ2-7; no clear D gene. Germline values: CDR1 KGHSH, CDR2 LQKENI. Trimming shortened V by 8 bases and J by 1 base, and 9 bases separated the two germline ends. The length of the CDR3 is 12 residues. The CDR3 sequence is CASPYGSYEQYF. CDR3 nucleotide sequence: TGTGCCAGCCCATACGGTTCCTACGAGCAGTACTTC.

Many counts were recorded for this clone. The chain has TRBV6-1 and TRBJ2-7; 9 nucleotides match TRBD2. Germline assignment: CDR1 MNHNS and CDR2 SASEGT. This CDR3 comprises 15 residues. J lost 6 bases, V lost 3 bases, and 9 bases had no gene match. The DNA for the CDR3 is TGTGCCAGCAGTGAGACGCGGGGGGGGCCCTCCGAGCAGTACTTC. Protein: CASSETRGGPSEQYF.

The chain combines TRBV28 with TRBJ2-7, with D maybe TRBD1 (5 bases). With 8 bases removed from V and 2 bases from J, the gap between germline ends came to 13 bases. The germline gives CDR1 MDHEN, CDR2 SYDVKM. The length of the CDR3 is 13 residues. The CDR3: CASCIQGTYEQYF. The CDR3 nucleotides are TGTGCCAGCTGTATCCAGGGAACCTACGAGCAGTACTTC.

The chain recombines TRBV6-5 with TRBJ1-3; 7 bases agree with TRBD1. The CDR3 extends over 14 amino acids. Looked up from germline, CDR1 is MNHEY and CDR2 is SVGAGI. J lost 0 bases, V lost 6 bases, and 2 bases had no gene match. CDR3 coding DNA: TGTGCCAGCAGGGGGACAGTCTCTGGAAACACCATATATTTT. It translates to CASRGTVSGNTIYF.

This chain links TRBV6-1 with TRBJ2-5, with 7 bases matching TRBD1. CDR1 MNHNS and CDR2 SASEGT come from the germline V gene. This CDR3 has 14 amino acids. J was trimmed by 3 bases and V by 7 bases; bases with no gene match: 8. The DNA for the CDR3 is TGTGCCAGCACCGAGGACAGGTTAGAAGAGACCCAGTACTTC. Its translation: CASTEDRLEETQYF.

This clone has more than one count but fewer than ten. The chain links TRBV5-1 to TRBJ2-3, with D maybe TRBD1 (5 bases). There are 14 residues in the CDR3. The V gene lost 0 bases and the J gene lost 4 bases, with 9 bases spanning the gap. Germline V lookup: CDR1 SGHRS, CDR2 YFSETQ. CDR3 sequence (DNA): TGCGCCAGCAGCTTGGGCAGGGCCGCAGATACGCAGTATTTT. This codes for CASSLGRAADTQYF.

This clone was seen a few times. V usage is TRBV7-2 and J usage is TRBJ2-7; D may be TRBD2 (6 bases). The CDR3 extends over 15 amino acids. The germline V gene has CDR1 SGHTA and CDR2 FQGNSA. V lost 3 bases, J lost 3 bases, and 15 bases lay in between. The CDR3 protein is CASSFRERTLYEQYF. CDR3 DNA sequence: TGTGCCAGCAGCTTCCGGGAGAGGACCCTCTACGAGCAGTACTTC.

The chain links TRBV13 to TRBJ2-5; TRBD1 might be the D (5 bases). This CDR3 is built from 13 residues. Germline V CDR1 and CDR2: PRHDT, FYEKMQ (reference sequence). The germline V and J ends were trimmed by 5 bases and 5 bases, with 12 bases remaining between them. CDR3 nucleotide sequence: TGTGCCAGCAGCCTCGACAGTATCGAGACCCAGTACTTC. Translating it yields CASSLDSIETQYF.

This clone was seen a handful of times. The CDR3 DNA follows: TGTGCCAGCTCCGCGGCTCACCGCGGGTATGGCTACACCTTC. Protein product: CASSAAHRGYGYTF. The chain carries TRBV27 and TRBJ1-2, with no clear D. Germline CDR1 reads MNHEY; CDR2 reads SMNVEV (reference sequence). Trimming left V 8 bases short and J 5 bases short, with 18 bases between. This CDR3 has 14 amino acids.